One and the same sample provided the 20 T cell receptor beta chains below, sequenced in a study of T cells in Graves' hyperthyroidism and ophthalmopathy. RNA transcripts yielded amplified TCR beta CDR3 regions. HTBI primers were used for first-round RT-PCR of the TCR CDR3. TCRdb used MiXCR to reprocess the multiplex PCR reads, holding one entry per CDR3 protein. The data show more than 300,000 distinct CDR3 sequences, 13% to 15% seen once. The sequencing sample was made of blood. These receptors all stem from a young woman with Graves' ophthalmopathy.

This clonotype was seen many times. The CDR3 loop reads CSALPTGAYGYTF. The CDR3 DNA sequence: TGCAGTGCGCTCCCGACAGGGGCCTATGGCTACACCTTC. The chain links TRBV20-1 to TRBJ1-2; the match to TRBD1 covers 8 bases. The CDR3 spans 13 residues. V dropped 6 bases and J dropped 4; count of bases not matched to a gene: 7. Germline-derived CDR1 and CDR2 are DFQATT and SNEGSKA (reference sequence).

In this sample, this clonotype turned up many times. The chain joins TRBV6-2 or TRBV6-3 to TRBJ1-5, with 7 bases aligning to TRBD1. V trimming: 0 bases; J trimming: 0 bases; junction bases outside the gene matches: 14. This CDR3 has 20 residues. Germline-derived CDR1 and CDR2 are MNHEY and SVGEGT. In DNA, the CDR3 is TGTGCCAGCAGTTACTCGAGTCTTTGGACAGGATTTAATAGCAATCAGCCCCAGCATTTT. This codes for CASSYSSLWTGFNSNQPQHF.

In this sample, this clonotype turned up many times. The chain recombines TRBV7-2 with TRBJ2-7; D could derive from TRBD1 or TRBD2 (5 bases each). V dropped 1 base and J dropped 0 bases, with 10 bases sitting between them. The CDR3 has 15 amino acids. Germline-derived CDR1 and CDR2 are SGHTA and FQGNSA. The CDR3 reads CASSLVGTISYEQYF. The CDR3 DNA sequence: TGTGCCAGCAGCTTAGTGGGGACCATCTCCTACGAGCAGTACTTC.

This clonotype has at least ten counts. The rearrangement joins TRBV20-1 to TRBJ1-2; D is perhaps TRBD1 (6 bases). CDR3 length: 12 residues. V was clipped by 5 bases and J by 4 bases, with 11 bases between them. Germline CDR1 is DFQATT and CDR2 is SNEGSKA (reference sequence). Here the CDR3 reads CSARTESYGYTF. The CDR3, as DNA: TGCAGTGCTCGGACAGAAAGCTATGGCTACACCTTC.

Many counts were recorded for this clonotype. The V gene is TRBV30, the J gene TRBJ1-1; 9 bases map to TRBD1. The CDR3 loop spans 15 amino acids. The ends lost 0 bases at V and 10 bases at J; junction bases unmatched: 12. Germline CDR1 reads GTSNPN; CDR2 reads SVGIG (reference sequence). The CDR3 sequence: CAWSVPDRGKSGAFF. CDR3 nucleotides: TGTGCCTGGAGTGTACCGGACAGGGGAAAAAGTGGAGCTTTCTTT.

This clonotype was observed at least ten times. J is TRBJ2-1 and V is TRBV20-1, with D perhaps TRBD2 (6 bases). Looked up from germline, CDR1 is DFQATT and CDR2 is SNEGSKA (reference sequence). V lost 3 bases to trimming and J lost 3 bases, with 9 bases between them. The CDR3 has 13 amino acids. CDR3 loop: CSARGGNYNEQFF. The DNA of the CDR3 is TGCAGTGCTAGGGGGGGTAACTACAATGAGCAGTTCTTC.

This clonotype was detected a few times. CDR3 coding DNA: TGTGCCAGTAGTAGGGGACAGGGAAGCAATCAGCCCCAGCATTTT. This translates into CASSRGQGSNQPQHF. The chain couples TRBV19 to TRBJ1-5; 9 bases are shared with TRBD1. The germline V gene has CDR1 LNHDA and CDR2 SQIVND (reference sequence). The CDR3 totals 15 residues. With V trimmed by 4 bases and J by 1 base, 2 bases remained unmatched.

This clonotype was detected ten times or more. The J gene is TRBJ1-4, the V gene TRBV7-2; no clear D gene. Trimming stripped 2 bases from V and 7 bases from J, with 11 bases between. The CDR3 length is 14 residues. Germline CDR1 is SGHTA and CDR2 is FQGNSA. The CDR3 loop reads CASSLSGITEKLFF. The CDR3 DNA follows: TGTGCCAGCAGCTTATCCGGGATAACTGAAAAACTGTTTTTT.

This clonotype was recorded at least ten times. This rearrangement joins TRBV28 to TRBJ2-7; 7 bases agree with TRBD1. The V segment lost 6 bases and the J segment 6 bases; nucleotides outside the gene matches: 2. Germline V gene lookup returns CDR1 MDHEN and CDR2 SYDVKM. This CDR3 has 11 amino acids. The DNA for the CDR3 is TGTGCCAGCAGAGACAGGGTCGAGCAGTACTTC. Translating gives CASRDRVEQYF.

This clonotype was detected many times. The chain couples TRBV28 to TRBJ2-3, with no clear D. The CDR3 has 13 amino acids. Trimming took off 3 bases at V and 2 bases at J, with 6 bases between the two ends. The germline V gene encodes CDR1 MDHEN and CDR2 SYDVKM. DNA for the CDR3: TGTGCCAGCAGTTTCAGGAACACAGATACGCAGTATTTT. It encodes CASSFRNTDTQYF. The full variable domain, its missing parts supplied by reference TRBV28 and TRBJ2-3, is DVKVTQSSRYLVKRTGEKVFLECVQDMDHENMFWYRQDPGLGLRLIYFSYDVKMKEKGDIPEGYSVSREKKERFSLILESASTNQTSMYLCASSFRNTDTQYFGPGTRLTVL.

This clonotype was found a few times. The V and J genes are TRBV10-3 and TRBJ2-3; no definite D call. The CDR3 is made up of 11 amino acids. In germline, CDR1 is ENHRY, CDR2 SYGVKD. V was clipped by 3 bases and J by 6 bases, with 4 bases between them. CDR3 protein: CAISDVDTQYF. CDR3 DNA: TGTGCCATCAGTGATGTGGATACGCAGTATTTT.

This clonotype was picked up a small number of times. A junction boundary mismatches the germline segment, possibly from a read error. The rearrangement uses TRBV14 and TRBJ2-7, with D perhaps TRBD1 or TRBD2 (5 bases each). CDR1 is SGHDN and CDR2 is FVKESK in the germline V gene. This CDR3 comprises 16 residues. The CDR3 loop reads CASNQGPPGHQYEQYF. Written as DNA, the CDR3 is TGTGCCAGCAACCAAGGCCCCCCGGGGCATCAGTACGAGCAGTACTTC.

The V call is TRBV12-3 or TRBV12-4, the J call TRBJ2-3; 11 bases map to TRBD2. This CDR3 region has 15 residues. The V gene end was trimmed by 3 bases and the J gene end by 6 bases; junction bases not matched to a gene: 5. The CDR3 region is CASSFSSGGLDTQYF. The CDR3 nucleotides are TGTGCCAGCAGTTTTTCTAGCGGGGGGCTTGATACGCAGTATTTT.

This clonotype was counted at least ten times. V gene TRBV7-6 combines with J gene TRBJ2-7; possibly TRBD1 for D (7 bases). The length of the CDR3 is 15 residues. Germline loops: CDR1 SGHVS, CDR2 FNYEAQ. V was shortened by 5 bases and J by 0 bases, with 14 bases between the two germline ends. The CDR3: CASSGGDRNSYEQYF. The DNA of the CDR3 is TGTGCCAGCAGCGGAGGGGACAGAAACTCCTACGAGCAGTACTTC.

This clonotype was seen a few times. A read error may explain this, as a much larger clone is one base away. V gene TRBV12-3 or TRBV12-4 combines with J gene TRBJ2-1; TRBD2 aligns across 12 bases. The CDR3 runs to 20 residues. For the CDR3, the DNA is TGTGCCAGCAGCAGACAACTAGCGGGGGGTGAAGAAAGCTCCTACAATGAGCGGTTCTTC. Protein: CASSRQLAGGEESSYNERFF.

This clonotype was seen repeatedly, ten times or more. The chain links TRBV7-8 to TRBJ2-1; no definite D call. Germline V lookup: CDR1 SGHVS, CDR2 FQNEAQ. The CDR3 extends over 15 amino acids. V was clipped by 2 bases and J by 0 bases, with 8 bases between them. The CDR3 bases are TGTGCCAGCAGCTTATGGCTAAGCTCCTACAATGAGCAGTTCTTC. Translated, it gives CASSLWLSSYNEQFF.

The chain has TRBV12-3 or TRBV12-4 and TRBJ2-5; D remains unclear. This CDR3 region has 14 residues. V lost 6 bases, J lost 1 base, and 12 bases lay in between. The CDR3, as DNA: TGTGCCAGCAGGTTACGAGGAACCCAAGAGACCCAGTACTTC. This codes for CASRLRGTQETQYF.

V is TRBV7-9 and J is TRBJ2-5, with D perhaps TRBD1 or TRBD2 (6 bases each). V lost 5 bases to trimming and J lost 5 bases, with 30 bases between them. The CDR3 is 19 residues long. In germline, CDR1 is SEHNR, CDR2 FQNEAQ (reference sequence). The CDR3 sequence: CASSDTRDTGEDIAETQYF. Written as DNA, the CDR3 is TGTGCCAGCAGCGATACCAGGGACACCGGGGAGGATATCGCGGAGACCCAGTACTTC.

The chain recombines TRBV7-6 with TRBJ2-7; D gene unclear. The CDR3 runs 13 residues. Trimming removed 2 bases at V and 3 bases at J, with 8 bases between. Germline CDR1 SGHVS, CDR2 FNYEAQ. The CDR3 region has the DNA TGTGCCAGCAGCTTACAGAATTTCTACGAGCAGTACTTC. This gives the protein CASSLQNFYEQYF.

This chain links TRBV11-2 with TRBJ2-3; 13 bases match TRBD2. V lost 6 bases and J lost 5; bases outside the gene matches: 11. This CDR3 has 17 residues. Germline loops: CDR1 SGHAT, CDR2 FQNNGV. The CDR3 region has the DNA TGTGCCAGCAGTGAAGCCGGACTAGCGGGGGCGAAAGATACGCAGTATTTT. Translating it yields CASSEAGLAGAKDTQYF.